Described below is a single T cell receptor (beta chain) sequence and its context. The data were produced by immunoSEQ multiplex PCR, yet TCRdb's version contains in-frame clones alone and is incomplete. The repertoire holds about 130,000 clones, with approximately 84% as singletons. This sample was taken from a study of blood T cell repertoires in COVID-19. About the study: There were acute and convalescent COVID-19 samples, and they came from the United States, Italy and Spain. Nucleic acid was either cDNA or gDNA, and it came from T cells, B-cell-depleted T cells, or PBMCs.

The source of this sequence is a man in his 70s with acute or convalescent COVID-19. Specimen: peripheral blood.

In DNA, the CDR3 is TGCGCCAGCAGCTTGGGGGGAGCGGACCTAGGCACAGATACGCAGTATTTT. The encoded protein is CASSLGGADLGTDTQYF. This sequence joins TRBV5-1 and TRBJ2-3, with D possibly being TRBD2 (5 bases). There are 17 residues in the CDR3. V was cut by 0 bases and J by 1 base, with 15 bases left in between. From germline, CDR1 is SGHRS and CDR2 YFSETQ. Full variable domain (remainder filled in from reference TRBV5-1 and TRBJ2-3): KAGVTQTPRYLIKTRGQQVTLSCSPISGHRSVSWYQQTPGQGLQFLFEYFSETQRNKGNFPGRFSGRQFSNSRSEMNVSTLELGDSALYLCASSLGGADLGTDTQYFGPGTRLTVL.